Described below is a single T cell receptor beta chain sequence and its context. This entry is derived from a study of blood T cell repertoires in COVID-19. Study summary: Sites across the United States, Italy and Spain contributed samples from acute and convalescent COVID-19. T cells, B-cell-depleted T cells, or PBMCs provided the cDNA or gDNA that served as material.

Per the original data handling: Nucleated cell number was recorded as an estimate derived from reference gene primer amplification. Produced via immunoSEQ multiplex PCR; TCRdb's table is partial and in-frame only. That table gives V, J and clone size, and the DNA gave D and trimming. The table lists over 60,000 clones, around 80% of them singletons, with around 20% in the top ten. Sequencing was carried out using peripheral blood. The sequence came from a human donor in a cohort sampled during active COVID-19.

The CDR3 spells CASSERAYEQYF. The CDR3 DNA follows: TGTGCCAGCAGTGAAAGAGCCTACGAGCAGTACTTC. The chain links TRBV2 to TRBJ2-7; no clear D. The V and J ends lost 2 bases and 2 bases respectively, with 4 bases between them. CDR1 is SNHLY, CDR2 FYNNEI, per germline. The CDR3 totals 12 residues.